Described below is a single TCR beta chain sequence and its context. Its antigen is undetermined. Sequenced material consisted of expressed TCRB transcripts (all of the isolated RNA was reverse transcribed). Method: immunoSEQ multiplex PCR; TCRdb's copy keeps in-frame clones and lacks some. The sample lists 400,000 or so clones; over 9.5% were seen once. The sample comes from a study of beta chain features in type 1 diabetes. Study-level information: Sorted cell examination encompassed 85 million to 130 million cells across all samples.

Study-wide points: A potential PCR bias toward shorter templates would be equal in patient and control samples. Patients with type 1 diabetes carried fewer insertions and had more deletions at their VDJ junctions. TCRB CDR3 length was moderately but significantly reduced in all four CD4+ subsets of Type 1 diabetes patients.

V shed 3 bases, J shed 9 bases, and the junction held 5 bases outside the gene matches. Looked up from germline, CDR1 is SEHNR and CDR2 is FQNEAQ (reference sequence). The CDR3 runs 14 residues. The material sequenced was naive CD4+ T cells from blood. This clonotype originated in a woman aged 18-29 years with type 1 diabetes. The chain has TRBV7-9 and TRBJ2-1, with 10 nucleotides matching TRBD2. The CDR3 loop reads CASSFPSGRGEQFF. The CDR3 bases are TGTGCCAGCAGCTTCCCTAGCGGGAGAGGTGAGCAGTTCTTC.